This T cell receptor (beta chain) was retrieved from a study of blood T cell repertoires in COVID-19. In the study overall: The study drew acute and convalescent COVID-19 samples from the United States, Italy and Spain. Sample material is recorded as cDNA or gDNA derived from T cells, B-cell-depleted T cells, or PBMCs.

Original analysis: Researchers report that nucleated cell counts were estimated from reference gene primer amplification. The repertoire was sequenced with immunoSEQ multiplex PCR; TCRdb's copy has only in-frame clones and lacks some. The V and J calls and clone size were taken over from that table, and D and trimming were inferred from the DNA. This repertoire shows a few hundred thousand clones, approximately 77% found once; its top ten account for 2.5% to 3.5%. This CDR3 is built from 14 residues. Germline V gene data show CDR1 as SGDLS and CDR2 as YYNGEE. V gave up 3 bases and J gave up 2 bases; unmatched junction bases: 4.

The specimen was peripheral blood. V usage is TRBV9 and J usage is TRBJ2-7; TRBD2 aligns across 8 bases. The TCR sequence derives from a woman under 30 with acute or convalescent COVID-19. The CDR3 is CASSEGLDTYEQYF. For the CDR3, the DNA is TGTGCCAGCAGCGAGGGACTAGATACCTACGAGCAGTACTTC.